The TCR beta chain described here comes from a study of ipilimumab plus nivolumab after autologous stem cell transplantation. Study as a whole: Typical patient got a few ipilimumab doses and fewer than 10 nivolumab doses (median).

CDR3 length equals 15 residues. Trimming removed 3 bases from V and 4 bases from J, with 15 bases in between. Germline CDR1 and CDR2: SGHTA and FQGNSA. Patients got ipilimumab 1 mg/kg beginning 14 to 28 days post-transplant. Through week 26, nivolumab 3 mg/kg IV was given weeks 1, 4, 7, 10, then biweekly. Only in-frame clones appear in the TCRdb table, and some are missing; sequencing was by immunoSEQ multiplex PCR. Of 8,500 to 10,000 clones detected, almost 70% appear once; the ten largest clones hold 15% to 20%. The sequencing used PBMCs, collected in a trial of ipilimumab plus nivolumab as post-transplant consolidation. This TCR was recovered from a female donor with multiple myeloma. The chain joins TRBV7-2 to TRBJ1-2, with D possibly TRBD1 on 6 matching bases. The chain's CDR3 is CASSFGSDSPYGYTF. The CDR3 DNA follows: TGTGCCAGCAGCTTTGGTTCGGACAGTCCCTATGGCTACACCTTC.